These 14 T cell receptor beta chains were all obtained from the same sample, sequenced in a study of OX40 agonist ivuxolimab in advanced cancers. The protocol was immunoSEQ multiplex PCR, while the TCRdb copy is restricted to in-frame clones and leaves out a portion. This sample has 75,000 to 100,000 clones, with under 95% found just once. The sequencing used CD4+ or CD8+ T cells sorted from blood, collected in a trial of the OX40 agonist ivuxolimab. Source of these receptors: an adult with an advanced solid tumor such as melanoma, head and neck, liver or kidney cancer.

The chain employs TRBV7-2 and TRBJ1-1; no firm D call. The CDR3 runs 13 residues. Germline loops: CDR1 SGHTA, CDR2 FQGNSA. Trimming pared 5 bases from V and 5 bases from J, leaving 12 bases between. The CDR3 is CASSLHLGTEAFF. CDR3 nucleotide sequence: TGTGCCAGCAGCCTACACCTGGGGACTGAAGCTTTCTTT.

The chain is built from TRBV7-2 and TRBJ2-3, with D possibly matching TRBD2 (5 bases). Germline lookup yields CDR1 SGHTA and CDR2 FQGNSA. The CDR3 has 15 amino acids. V dropped 1 base and J dropped 5 bases, with 13 bases sitting between them. The CDR3 DNA follows: TGTGCCAGCAGCTTAGAGGCGGGTCAAAGAGATACGCAGTATTTT. Amino acid sequence: CASSLEAGQRDTQYF.

V is TRBV25-1 and J is TRBJ1-1; D is unresolved. CDR1 and CDR2 from the germline V gene are MGHDK and SYGVNS. Trimming removed 6 bases from V and 1 base from J, with 9 bases in between. The CDR3 spans 13 residues. CDR3: CASRGVRNTEAFF. CDR3 coding DNA: TGTGCCAGCAGGGGTGTTAGGAACACTGAAGCTTTCTTT.

V gene TRBV10-2 combines with J gene TRBJ2-3, with TRBD2 identical over 7 bases. Germline CDR1 reads WSHSY; CDR2 reads SAAADI. The CDR3 loop spans 14 amino acids. V was clipped by 4 bases and J by 6 bases; unmatched bases: 7. CDR3 protein: CASSAGGGVDTQYF. The CDR3 nucleotides read TGCGCCAGCAGTGCCGGGGGAGGGGTGGATACGCAGTATTTT.

V and J are TRBV7-9 and TRBJ1-3; weak D call: TRBD1 (6 bases). The CDR3 runs 14 residues. Germline V lookup: CDR1 SEHNR, CDR2 FQNEAQ (reference sequence). Trimming cost V 3 bases and J 7 bases, with 13 bases left between them. In DNA, the CDR3 is TGTGCCAGCAGCTTGGGAGGGGGTGACAACACCATATATTTT. Its translation: CASSLGGGDNTIYF.

The chain is built from TRBV28 and TRBJ2-1; 10 bases align to TRBD2. The CDR3 has 15 amino acids. V lost 6 bases and J lost 9; bases outside the gene matches: 11. Germline CDR1 reads MDHEN; CDR2 reads SYDVKM. The CDR3 region is CASRLAGGRMVEQFF. The CDR3 DNA follows: TGTGCCAGCAGGTTAGCGGGAGGACGAATGGTTGAGCAGTTCTTC.

This chain connects TRBV9 to TRBJ1-1; D not resolved. In germline, CDR1 is SGDLS, CDR2 YYNGEE. CDR3 size: 14 residues. Trimming left V 0 bases short and J 1 base short, with 7 bases between. The CDR3 loop reads CASSVVQSNTEAFF. The CDR3 nucleotides are TGTGCCAGCAGCGTAGTACAGTCGAACACTGAAGCTTTCTTT.

J is TRBJ1-1 and V is TRBV7-2; D may be TRBD1 (5 bases). The CDR3 is made up of 13 amino acids. The V end lost 3 bases, the J end lost 10 bases, and 15 bases lay between the germline ends. From germline, CDR1 is SGHTA and CDR2 FQGNSA. CDR3: CASSFGWGSGAFF. As DNA, the CDR3 is TGTGCCAGCAGCTTTGGTTGGGGCTCGGGAGCTTTCTTT.

This chain connects TRBV7-2 to TRBJ2-7, with D perhaps matching TRBD2 (5 bases). V dropped 3 bases and J dropped 5 bases, with 14 bases sitting between them. Germline CDR1 reads SGHTA; CDR2 reads FQGNSA. CDR3 length: 14 amino acids. The CDR3 protein is CASSLTGKLDEQYF. The DNA of the CDR3 is TGTGCCAGCAGCTTGACCGGGAAATTGGACGAGCAGTACTTC.

This clone occurred once. The chain has TRBV27 and TRBJ1-3, with TRBD1 matching over 7 bases. The CDR3 has 18 residues. The ends lost 2 bases at V and 0 bases at J; junction bases unmatched: 10. Germline CDR1 MNHEY, CDR2 SMNVEV (reference sequence). CDR3 nucleotides: TGTGCCAGCAGTTTACAACTTAACAGGGGCTTCTCTGGAAACACCATATATTTT. Protein: CASSLQLNRGFSGNTIYF.

The chain employs TRBV11-2 and TRBJ2-7; D possibly corresponds to TRBD2 (6 bases). Germline CDR1 and CDR2: SGHAT and FQNNGV. The V and J ends lost 6 bases and 1 base respectively, with 13 bases between them. This CDR3 is 14 amino acids long. This chain's CDR3 is CASSHQTRSYEQYF. DNA of the CDR3: TGTGCCAGCAGTCACCAGACTAGGTCCTACGAGCAGTACTTC. Filled out from reference TRBV11-2 and TRBJ2-7, the complete variable domain reads EAGVAQSPRYKIIEKRQSVAFWCNPISGHATLYWYQQILGQGPKLLIQFQNNGVVDDSQLPKDRFSAERLKGVDSTLKIQPAKLEDSAVYLCASSHQTRSYEQYFGPGTRLTVT.

The gene calls are TRBV6-1 and TRBJ1-5; D gene ambiguous. Germline V gene data show CDR1 as MNHNS and CDR2 as SASEGT. CDR3 length: 13 residues. Trimming stripped 5 bases from V and 1 base from J, with 6 bases between. CDR3 residues: CASSLLSNQPQHF. DNA for the CDR3: TGTGCCAGCAGTCTCCTCAGCAATCAGCCCCAGCATTTT.

This chain uses TRBV11-3 with TRBJ2-3; 8 bases match TRBD2. Germline lookup yields CDR1 SGHNT and CDR2 YENEEA. The CDR3 extends over 16 amino acids. After removal of 0 bases from V and 7 bases from J, the junction contained 9 bases not matched to a gene. CDR3 coding DNA: TGTGCCAGCAGCTTAGACGGTAGCGGGAAGGGGTATACGCAGTATTTT. Translated, it gives CASSLDGSGKGYTQYF.

The chain uses TRBV7-8 and TRBJ1-6, with 7 bases aligning to TRBD1. The V and J ends lost 3 bases and 10 bases, in that order; junction bases with no gene match: 3. The germline CDR1 and CDR2 sequences are SGHVS and FQNEAQ. The CDR3 contains 13 residues. The CDR3 sequence: CASSLGGQSPLHF. DNA for the CDR3: TGTGCCAGCAGCTTGGGGGGACAGTCACCCCTCCACTTT.